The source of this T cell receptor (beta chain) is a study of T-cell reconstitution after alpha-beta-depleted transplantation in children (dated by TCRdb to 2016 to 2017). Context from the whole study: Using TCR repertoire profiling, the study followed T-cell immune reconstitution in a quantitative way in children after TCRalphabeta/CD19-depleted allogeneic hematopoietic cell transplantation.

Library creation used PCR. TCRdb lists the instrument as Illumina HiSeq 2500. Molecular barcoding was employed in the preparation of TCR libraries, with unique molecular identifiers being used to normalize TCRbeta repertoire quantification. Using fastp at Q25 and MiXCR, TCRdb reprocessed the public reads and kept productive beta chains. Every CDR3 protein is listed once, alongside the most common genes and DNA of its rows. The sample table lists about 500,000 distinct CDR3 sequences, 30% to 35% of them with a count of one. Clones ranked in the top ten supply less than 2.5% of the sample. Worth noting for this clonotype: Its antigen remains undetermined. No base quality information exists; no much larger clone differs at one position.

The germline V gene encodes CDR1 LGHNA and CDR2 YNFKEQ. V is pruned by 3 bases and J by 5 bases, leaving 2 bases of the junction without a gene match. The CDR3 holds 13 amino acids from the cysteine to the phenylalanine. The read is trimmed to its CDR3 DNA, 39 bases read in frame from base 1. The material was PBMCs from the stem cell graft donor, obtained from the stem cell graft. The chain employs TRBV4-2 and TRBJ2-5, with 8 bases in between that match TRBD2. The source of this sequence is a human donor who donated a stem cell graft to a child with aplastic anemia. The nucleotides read TGTGCCAGCAGCCACAGACTAGCGGAGACCCAGTACTTC. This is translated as CASSHRLAETQYF.